The T cell receptor (beta chain) described here comes from a study of T cell clonality in common variable immunodeficiency. The sample holds many counts of this clone. The antigen remains undetermined. Points from the study as a whole: TCRbeta clonality was increased in CVID versus healthy controls. Shared TCRbeta clones were fewer between CVID subjects than controls.

Control and CVID samples contributed equal amounts of genomic DNA. The repertoire was sequenced with immunoSEQ multiplex PCR; TCRdb's copy has only in-frame clones and lacks some. The profile covers approximately 34,000 clones, none occurring a single time. The sample was peripheral blood mononuclear cells. This clonotype originated in a person aged 18 to 70 in good health.

The chain's CDR3 is CASSSTDRGRFYGYTF. CDR3 bases read: TGTGCCAGCAGTTCCACTGACAGGGGGCGGTTCTATGGC. The V call is TRBV6-2 or TRBV6-3, the J call TRBJ1-2; 10 bases map to TRBD1. The CDR3 goes on 3 residues after the read ends, and that part is filled in from the germline J gene. From germline, CDR1 is MNHEY and CDR2 SVGEGT. There are 16 residues in the CDR3. V lost 4 bases and J lost 4; bases outside the gene matches: 9.